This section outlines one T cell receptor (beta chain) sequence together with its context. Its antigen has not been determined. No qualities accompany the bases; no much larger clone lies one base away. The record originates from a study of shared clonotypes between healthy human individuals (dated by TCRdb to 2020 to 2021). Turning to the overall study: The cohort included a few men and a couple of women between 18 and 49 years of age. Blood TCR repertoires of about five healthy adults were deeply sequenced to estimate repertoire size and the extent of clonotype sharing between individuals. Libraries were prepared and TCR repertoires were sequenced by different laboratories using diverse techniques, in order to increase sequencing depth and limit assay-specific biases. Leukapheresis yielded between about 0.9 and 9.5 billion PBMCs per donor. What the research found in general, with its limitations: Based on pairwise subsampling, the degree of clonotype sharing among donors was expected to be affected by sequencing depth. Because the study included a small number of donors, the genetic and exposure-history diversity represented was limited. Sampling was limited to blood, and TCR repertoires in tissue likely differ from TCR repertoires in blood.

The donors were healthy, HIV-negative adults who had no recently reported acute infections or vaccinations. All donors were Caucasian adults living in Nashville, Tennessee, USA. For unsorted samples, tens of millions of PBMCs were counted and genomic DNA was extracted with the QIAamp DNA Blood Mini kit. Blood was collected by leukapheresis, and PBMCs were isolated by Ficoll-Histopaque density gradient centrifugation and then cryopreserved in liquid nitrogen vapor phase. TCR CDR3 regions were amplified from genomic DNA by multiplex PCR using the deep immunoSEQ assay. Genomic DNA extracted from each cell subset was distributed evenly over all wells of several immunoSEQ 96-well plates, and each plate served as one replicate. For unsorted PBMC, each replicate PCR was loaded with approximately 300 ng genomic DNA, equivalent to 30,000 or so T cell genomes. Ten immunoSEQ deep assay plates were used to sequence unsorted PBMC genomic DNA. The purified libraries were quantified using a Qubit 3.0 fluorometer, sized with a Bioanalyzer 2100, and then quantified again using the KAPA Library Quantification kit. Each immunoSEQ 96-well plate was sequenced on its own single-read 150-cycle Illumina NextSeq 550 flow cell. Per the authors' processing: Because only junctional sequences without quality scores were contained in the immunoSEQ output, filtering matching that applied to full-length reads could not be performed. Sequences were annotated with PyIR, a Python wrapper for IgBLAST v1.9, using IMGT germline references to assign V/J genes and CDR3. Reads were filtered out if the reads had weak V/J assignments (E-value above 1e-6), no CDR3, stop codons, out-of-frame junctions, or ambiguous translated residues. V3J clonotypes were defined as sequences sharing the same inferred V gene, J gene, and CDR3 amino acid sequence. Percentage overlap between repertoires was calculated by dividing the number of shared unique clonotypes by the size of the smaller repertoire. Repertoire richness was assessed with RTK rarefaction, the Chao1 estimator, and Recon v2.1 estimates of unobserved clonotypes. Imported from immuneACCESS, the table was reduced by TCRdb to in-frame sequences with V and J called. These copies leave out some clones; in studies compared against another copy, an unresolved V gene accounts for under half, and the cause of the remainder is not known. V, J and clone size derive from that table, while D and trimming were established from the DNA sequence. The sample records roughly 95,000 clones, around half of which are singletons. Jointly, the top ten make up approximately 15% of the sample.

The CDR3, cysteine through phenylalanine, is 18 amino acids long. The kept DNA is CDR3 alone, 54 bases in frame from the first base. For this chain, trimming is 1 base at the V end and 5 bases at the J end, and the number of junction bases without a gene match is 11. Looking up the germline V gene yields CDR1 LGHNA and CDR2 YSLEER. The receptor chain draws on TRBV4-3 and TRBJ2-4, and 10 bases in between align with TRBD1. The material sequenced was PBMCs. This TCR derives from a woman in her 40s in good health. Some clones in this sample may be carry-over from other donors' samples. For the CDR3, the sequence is CASSQVLRDRGGENIQYF. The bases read TGCGCCAGCAGCCAAGTCCTTCGGGACAGGGGAGGAGAAAACATTCAGTACTTC.